Listed here are 22 T cell receptor beta chains from one sample, sequenced in a study of CD8 T cells in ankylosing spondylitis. Each CDR3 protein gets one entry after TCRdb re-called the 5' RACE reads with MiXCR. The sample records about 360,000 distinct CDR3 sequences, approximately 15% being singletons. Sample: blood, either unsorted or a sorted T cell fraction (not recorded which). The receptor source for this set is a male donor with ankylosing spondylitis or in good health (not recorded which).

The chain is built from TRBV3-1 and TRBJ2-7; TRBD2 might be the D (5 bases). Germline V gives CDR1 LGHDT, CDR2 YNNKEL (reference sequence). The CDR3 spans 14 residues. V lost 1 base to trimming and J lost 7 bases, with 14 bases between them. CDR3 bases: TGTGCCAGCAGCCAAGGCCTACGAACTAGGGAGCAGTACTTC. Translating gives CASSQGLRTREQYF.

This clonotype was seen ten or more times. The chain joins TRBV29-1 to TRBJ2-2; D unresolved. CDR3 length: 11 amino acids. Germline values: CDR1 SQVTM, CDR2 ANQGSEA. Trimming removed 3 bases from V and 6 bases from J, with 5 bases in between. The CDR3, as DNA: TGCAGCGTTGAGCGGTCCGGGGAGCTGTTTTTT. Amino acid sequence: CSVERSGELFF.

This chain joins TRBV20-1 and TRBJ2-1, with D perhaps given as TRBD1 or TRBD2 (5 bases each). The CDR3 has 15 amino acids. The germline CDR1 and CDR2 sequences are DFQATT and SNEGSKA (reference sequence). The V and J ends lost 7 bases and 0 bases respectively, with 16 bases between them. CDR3 DNA sequence: TGCAGTGTTGACCGGGACCTTCACTCCTACAATGAGCAGTTCTTC. Encoded protein: CSVDRDLHSYNEQFF.

The CDR3 region is CASSQGSNYGYTF. CDR3 sequence (DNA): TGTGCCAGCAGTCAGGGGTCTAACTATGGCTACACCTTC. The chain has TRBV6-4 and TRBJ1-2, with a weak D call TRBD1 (6 bases). This CDR3 has 13 residues. From germline, CDR1 is MRHNA and CDR2 SNTAGT. Trimming removed 5 bases from V and 0 bases from J, with 7 bases in between.

This clonotype was seen ten or more times. The V and J genes are TRBV12-3 or TRBV12-4 and TRBJ2-1; TRBD1 aligns across 9 bases. This CDR3 is 16 amino acids long. J gave up 1 base and V 4 bases, and 5 bases lay outside the gene matches. The DNA of the CDR3 is TGTGCCAGCAGTTGGGGACAGGGTGGGTCCTACAATGAGCAGTTCTTC. It is translated as CASSWGQGGSYNEQFF.

The chain combines TRBV20-1 with TRBJ1-1; D unresolved. The CDR3 is made up of 12 amino acids. Germline V gene sequence: CDR1 DFQATT, CDR2 SNEGSKA (reference sequence). The V gene lost 6 bases and the J gene lost 4 bases, with 12 bases spanning the gap. In DNA, the CDR3 is TGCAGTGCCTCCTTGAGAGGCACTGAAGCTTTCTTT. It translates to CSASLRGTEAFF.

J is TRBJ2-7 and V is TRBV12-3 or TRBV12-4, with 8 bases matching TRBD2. The CDR3 is 13 residues long. After removal of 2 bases from V and 5 bases from J, the junction contained 2 bases not matched to a gene. This CDR3 is CASSLSGSHEQYF. CDR3 DNA: TGTGCCAGCAGTTTAAGCGGGAGCCACGAGCAGTACTTC.

The V gene is TRBV12-3 or TRBV12-4, the J gene TRBJ2-1; tentatively, D is TRBD2 (6 bases). The length of the CDR3 is 17 residues. Trimming took off 4 bases at V and 0 bases at J, with 16 bases between the two ends. CDR3 loop: CASSWRGLRSSYNEQFF. CDR3 DNA: TGTGCCAGCAGTTGGAGGGGCTTGCGGAGCTCCTACAATGAGCAGTTCTTC.

The gene calls are TRBV7-8 and TRBJ2-1, with 9 bases aligning to TRBD2. With V trimmed by 3 bases and J by 3 bases, 6 bases remained unmatched. The germline CDR1 and CDR2 sequences are SGHVS and FQNEAQ. This CDR3 region has 16 residues. CDR3 sequence (DNA): TGTGCCAGCAGCTTCGCGGGCGGGGGGGTCTACAATGAGCAGTTCTTC. Translated: CASSFAGGGVYNEQFF.

This clonotype was seen repeatedly, ten times or more. V gene TRBV5-1 combines with J gene TRBJ1-2; TRBD1 matches at 10 bases. The CDR3 contains 17 residues. The germline V gene encodes CDR1 SGHRS and CDR2 YFSETQ. V lost 3 bases and J lost 5; bases outside the gene matches: 13. The DNA of the CDR3 is TGCGCCAGCAGCTCCGGGACAGGGGCCTCAACGCTATATGGCTACACCTTC. Translation: CASSSGTGASTLYGYTF.

The chain joins TRBV27 to TRBJ2-2; no definite D call. V was cut by 4 bases and J by 0 bases, with 9 bases left in between. There are 15 residues in the CDR3. Per the germline V gene, CDR1 is MNHEY and CDR2 is SMNVEV (reference sequence). DNA for the CDR3: TGTGCCAGCAGTTCAGGAAACGCGAACACCGGGGAGCTGTTTTTT. Protein sequence: CASSSGNANTGELFF.

V gene TRBV2 combines with J gene TRBJ2-2; 8 bases fit TRBD2. The germline V gene has CDR1 SNHLY and CDR2 FYNNEI. V lost 5 bases to trimming and J lost 4 bases; unmatched junction nucleotides: 0. The CDR3 is made up of 13 amino acids. This chain's CDR3 is CASSSGSTGELFF. CDR3 nucleotide sequence: TGTGCCAGCAGTAGCGGGAGCACCGGGGAGCTGTTTTTT.

This clonotype was counted a few times. The chain is built from TRBV3-1 and TRBJ2-6; the match to TRBD1 covers 8 bases. CDR1 and CDR2 (germline): LGHDT, YNNKEL (reference sequence). V was pared by 3 bases and J by 7 bases, with 2 bases of the junction left unmatched. The CDR3 runs 14 residues. The CDR3 region is CASSHGQGANVLTF. DNA of the CDR3: TGTGCCAGCAGCCATGGACAGGGAGCCAACGTCCTGACTTTC. The entire variable domain, with the rest obtained from reference TRBV3-1 and TRBJ2-6, is as follows: DTAVSQTPKYLVTQMGNDKSIKCEQNLGHDTMYWYKQDSKKFLKIMFSYNNKELIINETVPNRFSPKSPDKAHLNLHINSLELGDSAVYFCASSHGQGANVLTFGAGSRLTVL.

The chain joins TRBV27 to TRBJ2-7; D gene unclear. The CDR3 consists of 13 residues. With 5 bases removed from V and 2 bases from J, the gap between germline ends came to 10 bases. Germline lookup yields CDR1 MNHEY and CDR2 SMNVEV (reference sequence). CDR3 amino acids: CASSPPGPYEQYF. The DNA for the CDR3 is TGTGCCAGCAGTCCCCCGGGTCCCTACGAGCAGTACTTC.

The chain couples TRBV12-3 or TRBV12-4 to TRBJ1-1, with 7 positions matching TRBD1. V shed 7 bases and J 0 bases; nucleotides not matched to a gene: 8. This CDR3 spans 15 amino acids. The CDR3 DNA is TGTGCCAGCACCCTGACAGGGCCTTTGAACACTGAAGCTTTCTTT. Its translation: CASTLTGPLNTEAFF.

This clonotype was detected only a few times. The chain joins TRBV12-3 or TRBV12-4 to TRBJ1-1; D is possibly TRBD1 (5 bases). The CDR3 spans 15 residues. Deletions cut 2 bases from V and 1 base from J, with 11 bases between. CDR3 DNA sequence: TGTGCCAGCAGTTTAACTGCAGGGCCGAACACTGAAGCTTTCTTT. Translation: CASSLTAGPNTEAFF.

The rearrangement links TRBV18 to TRBJ2-3, with 7 bases identical to TRBD2. This CDR3 is 16 amino acids long. The V gene's germline CDR1 is KGHSH and CDR2 LQKENI. V lost 3 bases to trimming and J lost 0 bases; unmatched junction nucleotides: 6. CDR3 protein: CASSPRLAQSTDTQYF. The CDR3 bases are TGTGCCAGCTCACCGAGACTAGCACAGAGCACAGATACGCAGTATTTT.

This clonotype appeared many times. The chain employs TRBV6-6 and TRBJ1-1; D might be TRBD1 (5 bases). CDR3 length: 13 amino acids. Trimming cost V 8 bases and J 0 bases, with 10 bases left between them. CDR1 MNHNY and CDR2 SVGAGI come from the germline V gene (reference sequence). CDR3 DNA: TGTGCCAGCGAGGACAAAATGAACACTGAAGCTTTCTTT. As protein: CASEDKMNTEAFF.

The gene calls are TRBV20-1 and TRBJ1-1; perhaps TRBD1 as D (6 bases). The germline gives CDR1 DFQATT, CDR2 SNEGSKA (reference sequence). CDR3 size: 13 residues. V was clipped by 5 bases and J by 1 base, with 11 bases between them. CDR3 sequence reads: CSAPPTGNTEAFF. CDR3 nucleotide sequence: TGCAGTGCTCCGCCGACAGGGAACACTGAAGCTTTCTTT.

This clonotype was detected a few times. V and J are TRBV5-4 and TRBJ2-1; 11 bases are shared with TRBD1. V was clipped by 2 bases and J by 6 bases; unmatched bases: 4. The germline V gene has CDR1 SGHNT and CDR2 YYREEE (reference sequence). The CDR3 extends over 15 amino acids. As DNA, the CDR3 is TGTGCCAGCAGCTTTCAGGGACAGGGGGTCAATGAGCAGTTCTTC. This codes for CASSFQGQGVNEQFF. Drawing the rest from reference TRBV5-4 and TRBJ2-1, the complete variable domain is ETGVTQSPTHLIKTRGQQVTLRCSSQSGHNTVSWYQQALGQGPQFIFQYYREEENGRGNFPPRFSGLQFPNYSSELNVNALELDDSALYLCASSFQGQGVNEQFFGPGTRLTVL.

The chain couples TRBV20-1 to TRBJ1-2; 8 bases match TRBD1. Trimming took 4 bases from V and 6 from J; bases not matched to a gene: 7. Germline-derived CDR1 and CDR2 are DFQATT and SNEGSKA (reference sequence). This CDR3 spans 13 amino acids. CDR3 nucleotides: TGCAGTGCTACAGGGGGCGCTGGAGATGGCTACACCTTC. Translated, it gives CSATGGAGDGYTF.

This clonotype has just a few counts. This chain connects TRBV20-1 to TRBJ1-4; no definite D call. Trimming pared 7 bases from V and 8 bases from J, leaving 17 bases between. CDR3 length: 13 residues. Germline CDR1 and CDR2: DFQATT and SNEGSKA (reference sequence). The CDR3 DNA reads as TGCAGTGTTAAGGTGGAAGGAGGGGAAAAACTGTTTTTT. Translation: CSVKVEGGEKLFF.